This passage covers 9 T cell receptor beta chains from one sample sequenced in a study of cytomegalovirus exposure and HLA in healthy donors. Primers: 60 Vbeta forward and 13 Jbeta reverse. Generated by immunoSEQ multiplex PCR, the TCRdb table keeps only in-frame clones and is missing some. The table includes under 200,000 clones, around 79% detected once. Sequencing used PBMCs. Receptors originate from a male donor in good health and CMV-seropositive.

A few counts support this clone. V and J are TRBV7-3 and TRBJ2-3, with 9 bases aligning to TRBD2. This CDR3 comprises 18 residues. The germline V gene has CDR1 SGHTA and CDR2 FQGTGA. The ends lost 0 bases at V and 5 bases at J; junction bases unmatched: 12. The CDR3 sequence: CASSLTSLASGVQDTQYF. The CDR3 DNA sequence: TGTGCCAGCAGCTTAACATCGCTGGCTAGCGGGGTTCAAGATACGCAGTATTTT.

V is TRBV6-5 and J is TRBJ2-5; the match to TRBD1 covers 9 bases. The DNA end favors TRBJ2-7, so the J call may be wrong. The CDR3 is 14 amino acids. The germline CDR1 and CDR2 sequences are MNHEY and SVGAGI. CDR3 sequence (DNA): TGTGCCAGCAGGTCCGGGACAGGGATTTCCGAGCAGTACTTC. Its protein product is CASRSGTGISEQYF.

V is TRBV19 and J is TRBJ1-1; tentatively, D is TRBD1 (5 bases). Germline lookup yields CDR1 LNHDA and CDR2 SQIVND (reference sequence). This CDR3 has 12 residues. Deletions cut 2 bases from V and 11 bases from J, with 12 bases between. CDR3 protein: CASSISGAGAFF. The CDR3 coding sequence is TGTGCCAGTAGTATATCTGGCGCAGGGGCTTTCTTT.

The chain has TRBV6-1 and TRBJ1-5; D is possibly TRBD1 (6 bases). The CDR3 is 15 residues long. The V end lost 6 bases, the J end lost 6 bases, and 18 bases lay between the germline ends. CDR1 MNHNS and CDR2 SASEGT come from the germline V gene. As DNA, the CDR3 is TGTGCCAGCAGCGACCCCAGGGGTGGAGGTCAGCCCCAGCATTTT. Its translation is CASSDPRGGGQPQHF.

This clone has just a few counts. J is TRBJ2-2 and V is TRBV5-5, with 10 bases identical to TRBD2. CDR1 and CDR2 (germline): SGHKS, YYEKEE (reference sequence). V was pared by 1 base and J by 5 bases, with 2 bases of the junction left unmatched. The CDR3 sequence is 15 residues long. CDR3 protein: CASSLFSGGTGELFF. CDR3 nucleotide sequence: TGTGCCAGCAGCTTGTTTAGCGGGGGGACCGGGGAGCTGTTTTTT.

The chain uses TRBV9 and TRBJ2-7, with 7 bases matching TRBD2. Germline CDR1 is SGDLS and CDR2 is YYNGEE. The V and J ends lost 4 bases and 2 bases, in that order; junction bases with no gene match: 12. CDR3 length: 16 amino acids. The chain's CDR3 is CASSSVGASGPYEQYF. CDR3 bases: TGTGCCAGCAGCTCTGTCGGGGCTAGCGGACCCTACGAGCAGTACTTC.

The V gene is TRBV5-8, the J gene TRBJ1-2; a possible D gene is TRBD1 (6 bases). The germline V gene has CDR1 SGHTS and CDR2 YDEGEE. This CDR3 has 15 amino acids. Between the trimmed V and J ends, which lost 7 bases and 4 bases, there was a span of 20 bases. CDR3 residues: CASRASTGPPYGYTF. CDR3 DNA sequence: TGTGCCAGCCGCGCGTCGACAGGCCCCCCCTATGGCTACACCTTC. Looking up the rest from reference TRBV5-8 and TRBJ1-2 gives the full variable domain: EAGVTQSPTHLIKTRGQQATLRCSPISGHTSVYWYQQALGLGLQFLLWYDEGEERNRGNFPPRFSGRQFPNYSSELNVNALELEDSALYLCASRASTGPPYGYTFGSGTRLTVV.

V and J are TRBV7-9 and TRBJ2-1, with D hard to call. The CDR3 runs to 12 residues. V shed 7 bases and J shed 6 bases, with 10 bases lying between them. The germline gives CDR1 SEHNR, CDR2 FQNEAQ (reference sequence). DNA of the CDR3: TGTGCCAGCAAAGTTGGCGGCAATGAGCAGTTCTTC. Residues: CASKVGGNEQFF. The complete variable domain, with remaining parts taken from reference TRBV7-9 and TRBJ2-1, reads DTGVSQNPRHKITKRGQNVTFRCDPISEHNRLYWYRQTLGQGPEFLTYFQNEAQLEKSRLLSDRFSAERPKGSFSTLEIQRTEQGDSAMYLCASKVGGNEQFFGPGTRLTVL.

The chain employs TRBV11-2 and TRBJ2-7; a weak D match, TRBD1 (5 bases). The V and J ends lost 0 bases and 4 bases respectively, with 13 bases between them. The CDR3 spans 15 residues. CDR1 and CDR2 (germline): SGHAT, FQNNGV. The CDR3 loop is CASSLEGHPFYEQYF. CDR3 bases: TGTGCCAGCAGCTTAGAGGGGCACCCATTTTACGAGCAGTACTTC. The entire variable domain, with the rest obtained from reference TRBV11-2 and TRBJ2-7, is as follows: EAGVAQSPRYKIIEKRQSVAFWCNPISGHATLYWYQQILGQGPKLLIQFQNNGVVDDSQLPKDRFSAERLKGVDSTLKIQPAKLEDSAVYLCASSLEGHPFYEQYFGPGTRLTVT.